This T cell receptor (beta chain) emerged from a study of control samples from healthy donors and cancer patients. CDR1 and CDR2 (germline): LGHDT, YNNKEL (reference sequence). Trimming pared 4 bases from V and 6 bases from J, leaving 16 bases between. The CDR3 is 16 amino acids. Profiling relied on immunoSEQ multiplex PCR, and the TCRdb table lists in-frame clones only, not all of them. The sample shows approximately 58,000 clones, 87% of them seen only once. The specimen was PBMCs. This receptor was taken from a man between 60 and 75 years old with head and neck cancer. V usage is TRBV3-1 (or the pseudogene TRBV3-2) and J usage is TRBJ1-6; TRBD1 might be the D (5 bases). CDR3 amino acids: CASSPYRQRVNSPLHF. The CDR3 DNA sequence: TGTGCCAGCAGCCCTTACCGACAGAGAGTTAATTCACCCCTCCACTTT.